Listed here is a single TCR beta chain. The CDR3 is made up of 15 amino acids. V lost 3 bases and J 4 bases, leaving 16 bases between the germline ends. Germline V CDR1 and CDR2: SGDLS, YYNGEE. The data belong to a study of CD8+ T cells in alopecia areata. RNA, once extracted, was reverse transcribed into cDNA for use as the sequencing template. The data were produced by immunoSEQ multiplex PCR, yet TCRdb's version contains in-frame clones alone and is incomplete. The sample lists approximately 30,000 clones, 62% seen once, with more than 15% in the top ten. The chain has TRBV9 and TRBJ1-2; D is perhaps TRBD1 (6 bases). The specimen sequenced was NKG2D-high CD8+ T cells sorted from blood. The receptor comes from a human donor with alopecia areata. DNA of the CDR3: TGTGCCAGCAGCGCCCAAGACAGGACAACCTATGGCTACACCTTC. It encodes CASSAQDRTTYGYTF.